A selection of T cell receptor beta chains follows, all from one sample in a study of blood T cell repertoires in COVID-19. Assay: immunoSEQ multiplex PCR; the TCRdb copy retains only in-frame clones and omits some. The sample shows approximately 210,000 clones, over 75% of them seen only once. Sequenced input: peripheral blood. The receptor source for this set is a woman aged 40-49 years with acute or convalescent COVID-19. Both conserved end residues are part of each CDR3. The D gene is left open where the match is weak. Size is stated for part of the rows, as once, few or many counts, or as a class when the clone is expanded.

J	size	D	V	DNA	CDR3
TRBJ2-1	.	TRBD1	TRBV9	TGTGCCAGCAGCGTGGGGACAGGGGTTGATGAGCAGTTCTTC	CASSVGTGVDEQFF
TRBJ2-1	.	.	TRBV23-1	TGCGCCAGCAGCCCATCAAACAGGGATGGGTCACAAAATGAGCAGTTCTTC	CASSPSNRDGSQNEQFF
TRBJ1-4	.	TRBD1	TRBV5-1	TGCGCCAGCAGCTATGACAGGGCTGCTAATGAAAAACTGTTTTTT	CASSYDRAANEKLFF
TRBJ1-1	.	.	TRBV4-1	TGCGCCAGCAGCCAAGATAAAGGGGCGCAGGTCAGTAGGACTGAAGCTTTCTTT	CASSQDKGAQVSRTEAFF
TRBJ1-6	.	.	TRBV7-9	TGTGCCAGCAGCTCAGGCCGGGGGACGACGTCACCCCTCCACTTT	CASSSGRGTTSPLHF
TRBJ1-1	.	.	TRBV5-6	TGTGCCAGCAGCTTGGAGACAAACACTGAAGCTTTCTTT	CASSLETNTEAFF
TRBJ1-3	.	.	TRBV5-4	TGTGCGAACATCGGGACTCTAGGAAACACCATATATTTT	CANIGTLGNTIYF
TRBJ2-1	.	.	TRBV10-3	TGTGCCATCAGTGAAGGAAGACAGGCGGGAGACAATGAGCAGTTCTTC	CAISEGRQAGDNEQFF
TRBJ1-2	.	TRBD1	TRBV4-1	TGCGCCAGCAGCGCGGGACAGGGGGTGGCTAACTATGGCTACACCTTC	CASSAGQGVANYGYTF
TRBJ2-6	.	TRBD1	TRBV12-5	TGTGCTAGTGGTTTGGTAATCGCAAGCAGGGGGCCTATTAGTGGGGCCAACGTCCTGACTTTC	CASGLVIASRGPISGANVLTF
TRBJ1-2	.	.	TRBV2	TGTGCCAGCAGCGAAACTGACTATGGCTACACCTTC	CASSETDYGYTF
TRBJ1-2	.	.	TRBV5-6	TGTGCCAGCAGCTTGGAACGGGTCTATGGCTACACCTTC	CASSLERVYGYTF
TRBJ2-3	.	.	TRBV4-2	TGTGCCAGCAGCCAAGGACAGGTGACAGGCACAGATACGCAGTATTTT	CASSQGQVTGTDTQYF
TRBJ1-5	.	.	TRBV2	TGTGCCAGCAGTGCGCTGGGAGGGGTAACGGGGCAGCCCCAGCATTTT	CASSALGGVTGQPQHF
TRBJ2-1	.	TRBD1	TRBV18	TGTGCCAGCTCACCTAATCCGGGACAGGCAAATGAGCAGTTCTTC	CASSPNPGQANEQFF
TRBJ2-3	.	TRBD1	TRBV9	TGTGCCAGCAGCGTCCTAGGGGGCTCAGATACGCAGTATTTT	CASSVLGGSDTQYF
TRBJ1-2	.	.	TRBV7-2	TGTGCCAGCAGCTTAGCCGGGACATCGAACTATGGCTACACCTTC	CASSLAGTSNYGYTF
TRBJ1-6	.	TRBD1	TRBV5-1	TGCGCCAGCAGCGCCGGACAGGCTAATTCACCCCTCCACTTT	CASSAGQANSPLHF
TRBJ1-2	.	.	TRBV11-2	TGTGCCAGCAGCTTCTCAGGGAACTATGGCTACACCTTC	CASSFSGNYGYTF
TRBJ1-4	.	.	TRBV19	TGTGCCAGTATTAGGCCGGGGGATGAAAAACTGTTTTTT	CASIRPGDEKLFF
TRBJ1-3	few	.	TRBV2	TGTGCCAGCAGAGGCAGGACTGGAAACACCATATATTTT	CASRGRTGNTIYF
TRBJ2-3	.	.	TRBV4-1	TGCGCCAGCAGCCGGGACTCAACAGATACGCAGTATTTT	CASSRDSTDTQYF
TRBJ1-2	.	TRBD1	TRBV18	TGTGCCAGCTCACCACTCCAACAGGGGCGAGACTATGGCTACACCTTC	CASSPLQQGRDYGYTF
TRBJ2-2	.	.	TRBV4-1	TGCGCCAGCAGCCAAGTAGGTGGTCAGGGATGGGGCGGCGGGGACACCGGGGAGCTGTTTTTT	CASSQVGGQGWGGGDTGELFF
TRBJ1-1	.	.	TRBV6-1	TGTGCCAGCAGTGAACTCCAGGGTGGGTACACTGAAGCTTTCTTT	CASSELQGGYTEAFF
TRBJ1-5	.	.	TRBV6-1	TGTGCCAGCAGTGAAGGCAGGGGTTGGGGTCAGCCCCAGCATTTT	CASSEGRGWGQPQHF
TRBJ1-3	.	TRBD1	TRBV12-3/TRBV12-4	TGTGCCAGCCGACAGGGGGGCGGAAACACCATATATTTT	CASRQGGGNTIYF
TRBJ1-1	few	TRBD1	TRBV12-3/TRBV12-4	TGTGCCAGCAGCCTTACAGGGGGTGAAGCTTTCTTT	CASSLTGGEAFF
TRBJ1-4	.	.	TRBV24-1	TGTGCCACCAGTGACCCCTCTGAGGCAACTAATGAAAAACTGTTTTTT	CATSDPSEATNEKLFF
TRBJ1-4	.	.	TRBV6-5	TGTGCCAGCAGTTACTTGGGGGCTACTAATGAAAAACTGTTTTTT	CASSYLGATNEKLFF
TRBJ1-1	.	.	TRBV6-5	TGTGCCAGCAGTTACACCTCGGGAGCTGAAGCTTTCTTT	CASSYTSGAEAFF
TRBJ2-1	.	TRBD2	TRBV6-5	TGTGCCAGCAGAGGACTAGCGGGGGCAGGGAATGAGCAGTTCTTC	CASRGLAGAGNEQFF
TRBJ2-3	.	TRBD2	TRBV3-1/TRBV3-2	TGTGCCAGCAGCCAGCGGGGGGGCCCGACAGATACGCAGTATTTT	CASSQRGGPTDTQYF
TRBJ1-2	.	.	TRBV7-2	TGTGCCAGCAGCTTAAACGGCCGCGGCGACTACACCTTC	CASSLNGRGDYTF
TRBJ1-6	.	.	TRBV2	TGTGCCAGCGGAGGACAGAATTCACCCCTCCACTTT	CASGGQNSPLHF
TRBJ1-3	.	TRBD1	TRBV25-1	TGTGCCAGCAGTGGACCGGGACAGGGGATCTCTGGAAACACCATATATTTT	CASSGPGQGISGNTIYF
TRBJ1-2	.	TRBD1	TRBV6-5	TGTGCCAGCAGGGGGGACAGGGCATCACATGGCTACACCTTC	CASRGDRASHGYTF
TRBJ2-5	.	TRBD2	TRBV3-1/TRBV3-2	TGTGCCAGCAGCGCCAGCGGGGGGCTCTCGGAGACCCAGTACTTC	CASSASGGLSETQYF
TRBJ1-2	few	.	TRBV10-1	TGCGCCAGCAGCCCCGGGACTCTGGCCAGAGGGTACACCTTC	CASSPGTLARGYTF
TRBJ1-4	.	.	TRBV7-3	TGTGCCAGCAGACATCAGGGGCCCGCTAATGAAAAACTGTTTTTT	CASRHQGPANEKLFF
TRBJ2-4	.	TRBD2	TRBV28	TGTGCCAGCACCCCTGGGACTAGCGGGTTGGTAGCCAAAAACATTCAGTACTTC	CASTPGTSGLVAKNIQYF
TRBJ1-4	.	.	TRBV10-1	TGCGCCAGCAGAGAAGAGACCCTATTGAGGTTCGACGAAAAACTGTTTTTT	CASREETLLRFDEKLFF
TRBJ2-1	.	TRBD2	TRBV9	TGTGCCAGCAGCGTAGGTTTAGGCGGGGGGGCCTCGAATGAGCAGTTCTTC	CASSVGLGGGASNEQFF
TRBJ1-2	.	.	TRBV5-6	TGTGCCAGCAGCTTGGGACTCACCCCTAACTATGGCTACACCTTC	CASSLGLTPNYGYTF
TRBJ1-5	.	.	TRBV4-1	TGCGCCAGCAGCCAAGATAGTGGGCGAATTATTAGCAATCAGCCCCAGCATTTT	CASSQDSGRIISNQPQHF
TRBJ2-5	.	TRBD2	TRBV11-2	TGTGCCAGCAGCTTACAGGGACTAGCGGGGGGCTGGGAGACCCAGTACTTC	CASSLQGLAGGWETQYF
TRBJ1-1	.	.	TRBV19	TGTGCCAGTGGTGCCGAAAGGGGTACTGAAGCTTTCTTT	CASGAERGTEAFF
TRBJ1-2	.	.	TRBV7-8	TGTGCCAGCAGCCTCGAACTCAAGGGGTATGGCTACACCTTC	CASSLELKGYGYTF
TRBJ1-6	.	.	TRBV3-1/TRBV3-2	TGTGCCAGCAGCCAAAACCCTGTAGCCCTTTCACCCCTCCACTTT	CASSQNPVALSPLHF
TRBJ1-6	.	TRBD1	TRBV4-1	TGCGCCAGCAGCCCTTTACAGGGGTCGACCCTCCACTTT	CASSPLQGSTLHF
TRBJ1-1	.	.	TRBV19	TGTGCCAGTAGTATAAGGTACAGGGAGAACACTGAAGCTTTCTTT	CASSIRYRENTEAFF
TRBJ2-4	.	.	TRBV27	TGTGCCAGCAGTTTGGGGCACCGGGCCGGCCGAGCCAAAAACATTCAGTACTTC	CASSLGHRAGRAKNIQYF
TRBJ1-1	.	.	TRBV2	TGTGCCAGCAGGGGGGGACGGCGCGAAGCTTTCTTT	CASRGGRREAFF
TRBJ2-3	.	TRBD2	TRBV3-1/TRBV3-2	TGTGCCAGCAGCCCCGTCGGGACTAGCGGCCCCACAGATACGCAGTATTTT	CASSPVGTSGPTDTQYF
TRBJ1-2	once	.	TRBV6-5	TGTGCCAGCAGTCCCGATGGGAGTAACTATGGCTACACCTTC	CASSPDGSNYGYTF